Sequencing of this T cell receptor (beta chain) was carried out in a study of T cells in Graves' hyperthyroidism and ophthalmopathy. Study information: Prior to any treatment, at the point of initial diagnosis, peripheral blood was collected.

About this clonotype itself: As yet, its antigen is unknown.

Germline values: CDR1 SGHRS, CDR2 YFSETQ. This CDR3 comprises 14 residues. V was cut by 0 bases and J by 4 bases, with 10 bases left in between. RNA transcripts gave rise to amplified TCR beta CDR3 regions. The study used the HTBI primer set for a first-round RT-PCR of the TCR CDR3. TCRdb reprocessed the multiplex PCR reads via MiXCR and lists one record per CDR3 protein. The sample contains 200,000 to 250,000 distinct CDR3 sequences, approximately 16% of which appear only once. Study results and caveats: Ophthalmopathy stood apart from stable hyperthyroidism in a 13 V-J model.

This sequence originates from a woman aged 18-29 years with Graves' ophthalmopathy. The chain uses TRBV5-1 and TRBJ1-1; D is unclear. Sequencing was carried out using blood. CDR3: CASSLGQLGTEAFF. The DNA of the CDR3 is TGCGCCAGCAGCTTGGGTCAGCTGGGCACTGAAGCTTTCTTT. The whole variable domain, remainder taken from reference TRBV5-1 and TRBJ1-1, is KAGVTQTPRYLIKTRGQQVTLSCSPISGHRSVSWYQQTPGQGLQFLFEYFSETQRNKGNFPGRFSGRQFSNSRSEMNVSTLELGDSALYLCASSLGQLGTEAFFGQGTRLTVV.